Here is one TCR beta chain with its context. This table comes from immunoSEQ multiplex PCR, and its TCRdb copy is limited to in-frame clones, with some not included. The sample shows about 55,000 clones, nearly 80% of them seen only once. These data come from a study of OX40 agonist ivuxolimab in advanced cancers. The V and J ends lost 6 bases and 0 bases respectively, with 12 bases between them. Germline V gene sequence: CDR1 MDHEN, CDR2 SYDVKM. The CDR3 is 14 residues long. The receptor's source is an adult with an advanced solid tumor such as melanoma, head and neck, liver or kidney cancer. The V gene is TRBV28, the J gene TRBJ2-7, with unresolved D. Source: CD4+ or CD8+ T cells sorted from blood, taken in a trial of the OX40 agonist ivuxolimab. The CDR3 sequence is CASRDGRTSYEQYF. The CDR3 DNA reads TGTGCCAGCAGGGACGGACGGACCTCCTACGAGCAGTACTTC.